Listed below are T cell receptor beta chains from one sample, sequenced in a study of blood T cell repertoires in COVID-19. Libraries were prepared by immunoSEQ multiplex PCR; TCRdb keeps only in-frame clonotypes and omits some of them. The sample comprises around 400,000 clones, around 86% of which are singletons, and about 5.4% rests with the top ten. The sample consisted of PBMCs or T cells enriched from blood (not recorded which). Receptors originate from a woman aged 45-60 years who had recovered from COVID-19. Both conserved end residues are part of each CDR3. The D gene is left open where the match is weak. For some rows the clone size is stated as once, few or many, or as a class when expanded; others skip it.

clone_size: once
j_call: TRBJ2-1
v_call: TRBV30
d_call: TRBD1
cdr3_nt: TGTGCCTGGAGTCCAGGGGGCGAGCTGTATGAGCAGTTCTTC
cdr3_aa: CAWSPGGELYEQFF

clone_size: .
j_call: TRBJ2-1
v_call: TRBV6-1
d_call: TRBD1
cdr3_nt: TGTGCCAGCAGTGAGACAGGGGGTGGAGGGGTCAATGAGCAGTTCTTC
cdr3_aa: CASSETGGGGVNEQFF

clone_size: .
j_call: TRBJ1-2
v_call: TRBV7-9
d_call: .
cdr3_nt: TGTGCCAGCAGCGACATCGAACGTCGGTATGGCTACACCTTC
cdr3_aa: CASSDIERRYGYTF

clone_size: few
j_call: TRBJ1-5
v_call: TRBV6-5
d_call: .
cdr3_nt: TGTGCCAGCAGAACGAAGCCTGATAGCAATCAGCCCCAGCATTTT
cdr3_aa: CASRTKPDSNQPQHF

clone_size: .
j_call: TRBJ1-4
v_call: TRBV18
d_call: .
cdr3_nt: TGTGCCAGCTCACGCGGCGCAACTAATGAAAAACTGTTTTTT
cdr3_aa: CASSRGATNEKLFF

clone_size: .
j_call: TRBJ2-1
v_call: TRBV9
d_call: TRBD2
cdr3_nt: TGTGCCAGCAGCGCCCACCCCCCTCCTTCTAGCGGGGACTACAATGAGCAGTTCTTC
cdr3_aa: CASSAHPPPSSGDYNEQFF

clone_size: .
j_call: TRBJ1-2
v_call: TRBV6-5
d_call: .
cdr3_nt: TGTGCCAGCAGTTCGGGTAGTGGCTACACCTTC
cdr3_aa: CASSSGSGYTF

clone_size: .
j_call: TRBJ1-6
v_call: TRBV6-6
d_call: .
cdr3_nt: TGTGCCAGCAGTTACTCGGACACGGGTCGGACCCTCCACTTT
cdr3_aa: CASSYSDTGRTLHF

clone_size: .
j_call: TRBJ1-2
v_call: TRBV30
d_call: .
cdr3_nt: TGTGCCTGGAGTGTAGGAGGACAGTGGGACTATGGCTACACCTTC
cdr3_aa: CAWSVGGQWDYGYTF

clone_size: .
j_call: TRBJ1-5
v_call: TRBV3-1/TRBV3-2
d_call: .
cdr3_nt: TGTGCCAGCAGCCAAGAATCCGGGCCCCAGCATTTT
cdr3_aa: CASSQESGPQHF

clone_size: once
j_call: TRBJ2-7
v_call: TRBV7-2
d_call: TRBD1
cdr3_nt: TGTGCCAGCAGCACAACCGGGACAGGGTCCTACGAGCAGTACTTC
cdr3_aa: CASSTTGTGSYEQYF

clone_size: .
j_call: TRBJ1-2
v_call: TRBV18
d_call: TRBD1
cdr3_nt: TGTGCCAGCTCACCGTCCGCTACAGGGGTCTATGGCTACACCTTC
cdr3_aa: CASSPSATGVYGYTF

clone_size: .
j_call: TRBJ2-1
v_call: TRBV4-3
d_call: TRBD2
cdr3_nt: TGCGCCAGCAGCCAACTGGGACCAGCGGGAGAGCAGTTCTTC
cdr3_aa: CASSQLGPAGEQFF

clone_size: .
j_call: TRBJ1-5
v_call: TRBV7-2
d_call: TRBD1
cdr3_nt: TGTGCCAGCAACACGGGACAGGAGAATCAGCCCCAGCATTTT
cdr3_aa: CASNTGQENQPQHF

clone_size: .
j_call: TRBJ1-2
v_call: TRBV7-2
d_call: .
cdr3_nt: TGTGCCAGCAGCTTATCAGTTTTTAACTATGGCTACACCTTC
cdr3_aa: CASSLSVFNYGYTF

clone_size: .
j_call: TRBJ2-1
v_call: TRBV7-2
d_call: TRBD2
cdr3_nt: TGTGCCAGCAGCTTAGGGCTAGCGGACGTCGGGGCGCAGTTCTTC
cdr3_aa: CASSLGLADVGAQFF